This T cell receptor beta chain was sequenced for a study of cytomegalovirus exposure and HLA in healthy donors. It was with 60 Vbeta and 13 Jbeta primers that the PCR ran. Using immunoSEQ multiplex PCR, the repertoire was profiled, and TCRdb retains in-frame clones only, with some absent. The sample contains about 130,000 clones, about 11% of which appear only once. This CDR3 spans 17 amino acids. The V gene's germline CDR1 is SGHVS and CDR2 FQNEAQ. V dropped 5 bases and J dropped 5; count of bases not matched to a gene: 12. On this clone: Its antigen is currently unknown.

Study-level points and caveats: Links to common viral pathogens appeared, in a later analysis, for several of the most significant clusters. Listed as cytomegalovirus-associated were 150 to 200 TCR beta chains. According to an earlier analysis, most TCR beta V segments yielded productive rearrangements about 87% or about 30% of the time.

The source material was PBMCs. The gene calls are TRBV7-8 and TRBJ2-6; 7 nucleotides line up with TRBD1. The receptor was isolated from a woman aged 18-29 years in good health and CMV-seropositive. The CDR3 protein is CASSPRQGNTRANVLTF. The CDR3 DNA sequence: TGTGCCAGCAGCCCGAGACAGGGTAATACGCGGGCCAACGTCCTGACTTTC. Using reference TRBV7-8 and TRBJ2-6 for the parts outside the CDR3, the full variable domain is GAGVSQSPRYKVAKRGQDVALRCDPISGHVSLFWYQQALGQGPEFLTYFQNEAQLDKSGLPSDRFFAERPEGSVSTLKIQRTQQEDSAVYLCASSPRQGNTRANVLTFGAGSRLTVL.